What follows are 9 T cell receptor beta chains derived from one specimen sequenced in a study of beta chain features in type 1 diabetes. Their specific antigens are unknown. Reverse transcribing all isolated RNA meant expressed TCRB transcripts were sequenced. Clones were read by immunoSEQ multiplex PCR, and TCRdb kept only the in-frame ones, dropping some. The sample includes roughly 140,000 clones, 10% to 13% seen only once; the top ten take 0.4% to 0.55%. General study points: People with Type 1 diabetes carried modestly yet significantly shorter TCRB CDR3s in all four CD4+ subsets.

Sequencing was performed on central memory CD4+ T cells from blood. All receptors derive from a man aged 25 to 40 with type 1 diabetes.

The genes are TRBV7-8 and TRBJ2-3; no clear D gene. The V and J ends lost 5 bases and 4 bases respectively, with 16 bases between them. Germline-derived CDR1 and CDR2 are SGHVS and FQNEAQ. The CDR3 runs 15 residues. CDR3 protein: CASSRRRLTADTQYF. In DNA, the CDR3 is TGTGCCAGCAGCAGACGACGACTGACTGCAGATACGCAGTATTTT.

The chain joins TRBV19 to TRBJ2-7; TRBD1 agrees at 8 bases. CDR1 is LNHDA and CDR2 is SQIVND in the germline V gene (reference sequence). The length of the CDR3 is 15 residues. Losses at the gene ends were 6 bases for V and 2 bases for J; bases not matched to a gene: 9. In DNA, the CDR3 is TGTGCCAGTAGGGTAGCCGGGACAGGCCCCTACGAGCAGTACTTC. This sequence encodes CASRVAGTGPYEQYF.

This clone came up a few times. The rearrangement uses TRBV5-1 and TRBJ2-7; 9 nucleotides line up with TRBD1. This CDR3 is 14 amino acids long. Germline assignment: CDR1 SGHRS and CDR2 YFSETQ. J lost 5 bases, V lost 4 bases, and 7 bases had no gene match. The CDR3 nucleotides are TGCGCCAGCAGCCCCGGGACAGGGAATCACGAGCAGTACTTC. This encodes CASSPGTGNHEQYF. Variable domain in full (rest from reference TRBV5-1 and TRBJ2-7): KAGVTQTPRYLIKTRGQQVTLSCSPISGHRSVSWYQQTPGQGLQFLFEYFSETQRNKGNFPGRFSGRQFSNSRSEMNVSTLELGDSALYLCASSPGTGNHEQYFGPGTRLTVT.

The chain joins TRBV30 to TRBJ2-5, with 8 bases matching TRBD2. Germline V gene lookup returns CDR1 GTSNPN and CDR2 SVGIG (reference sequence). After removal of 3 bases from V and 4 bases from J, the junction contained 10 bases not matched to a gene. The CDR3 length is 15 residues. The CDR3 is CAWRTNGLAGETQYF. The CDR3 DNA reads TGTGCCTGGAGAACAAACGGGCTAGCGGGAGAGACCCAGTACTTC. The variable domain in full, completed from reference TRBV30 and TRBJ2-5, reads SQTIHQWPATLVQPVGSPLSLECTVEGTSNPNLYWYRQAAGRGLQLLFYSVGIGQISSEVPQNLSASRPQDRQFILSSKKLLLSDSGFYLCAWRTNGLAGETQYFGPGTRLLVL.

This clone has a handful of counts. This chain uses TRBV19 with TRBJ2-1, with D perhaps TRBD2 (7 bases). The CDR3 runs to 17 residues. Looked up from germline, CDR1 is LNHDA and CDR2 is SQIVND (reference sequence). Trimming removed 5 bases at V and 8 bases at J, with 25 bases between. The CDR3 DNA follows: TGTGCCAGTAGTCAAGACTTCACAGGGAGGGATGGTGATGAGCAGTTCTTC. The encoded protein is CASSQDFTGRDGDEQFF.

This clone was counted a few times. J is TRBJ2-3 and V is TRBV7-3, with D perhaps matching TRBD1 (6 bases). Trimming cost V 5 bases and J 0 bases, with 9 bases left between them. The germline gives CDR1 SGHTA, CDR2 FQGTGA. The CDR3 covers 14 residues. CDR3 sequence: CASSLGQSTDTQYF. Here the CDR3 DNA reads TGTGCCAGCAGCCTTGGACAGAGCACAGATACGCAGTATTTT. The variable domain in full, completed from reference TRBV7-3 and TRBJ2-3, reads GAGVSQTPSNKVTEKGKYVELRCDPISGHTALYWYRQSLGQGPEFLIYFQGTGAADDSGLPNDRFFAVRPEGSVSTLKIQRTERGDSAVYLCASSLGQSTDTQYFGPGTRLTVL.

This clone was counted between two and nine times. The CDR3 region has the DNA TGTGCCAGCAGCGTAGGGGAACTAGCGAATGAGCAGTTCTTC. Translation gives CASSVGELANEQFF. The V call is TRBV9, the J call TRBJ2-1; 7 bases fit TRBD2. V shed 0 bases, J shed 7 bases, and the junction held 4 bases outside the gene matches. CDR3 length: 14 residues. Germline V gives CDR1 SGDLS, CDR2 YYNGEE.

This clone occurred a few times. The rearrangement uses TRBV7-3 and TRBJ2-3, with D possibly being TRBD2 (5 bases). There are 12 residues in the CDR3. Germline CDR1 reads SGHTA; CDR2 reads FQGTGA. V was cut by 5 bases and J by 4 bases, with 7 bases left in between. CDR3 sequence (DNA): TGTGCCAGCAGCCCCGGGGCAGATACGCAGTATTTT. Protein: CASSPGADTQYF.

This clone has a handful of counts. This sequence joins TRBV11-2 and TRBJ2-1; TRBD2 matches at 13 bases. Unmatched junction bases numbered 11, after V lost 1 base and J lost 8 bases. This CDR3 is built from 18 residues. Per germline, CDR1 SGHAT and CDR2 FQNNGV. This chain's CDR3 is CASSLGLTSGRVRDEQFF. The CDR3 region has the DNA TGTGCCAGCAGCTTAGGGTTAACTAGCGGGAGGGTTCGAGATGAGCAGTTCTTC.